This T cell receptor beta chain comes out of a study of T cells in Graves' hyperthyroidism and ophthalmopathy. Authors of the study amplified TCR beta CDR3 regions from RNA transcripts. Using the HTBI primer set, a first-round RT-PCR was run on the TCR CDR3. Using its own MiXCR run on the multiplex PCR reads, TCRdb lists one record per CDR3 protein. The sample consists of about 250,000 distinct CDR3 sequences, roughly 15% of them appearing once. There are many counts of this clonotype. Unmatched junction bases numbered 13, after V lost 7 bases and J lost 6 bases. From germline, CDR1 is MDHEN and CDR2 SYDVKM. The CDR3 has 16 residues.

Sequencing was carried out using blood. The receptor's source is a woman aged 50 to 65 with Graves' hyperthyroidism that later progressed to Graves' ophthalmopathy. This chain uses TRBV28 with TRBJ2-1, with 9 nucleotides matching TRBD2. CDR3 amino acids: CASIPPGLAGFNEQFF. The CDR3 nucleotides read TGTGCCAGCATCCCACCCGGTCTAGCGGGATTCAATGAGCAGTTCTTC.